Detailed here is one TCR beta chain. The same CDR3 also results from other DNA sequences found in this sample. Per the study methods: Estimates of nucleated cell counts were drawn from the amplification of reference gene primers. TCRdb's copy holds only in-frame clones and misses some; the assay was immunoSEQ multiplex PCR. V and J calls and clone size are given by that table; D and trimming were obtained from the DNA. The data contain under 250,000 clones, approximately 88% of them singletons. This record comes from a study of blood T cell repertoires in COVID-19. Overall study context: The United States, Italy and Spain provided the acute and convalescent COVID-19 samples. The cDNA or gDNA used as material had been derived from T cells, B-cell-depleted T cells, or PBMCs.

V lost 2 bases to trimming and J lost 4 bases; unmatched junction nucleotides: 7. Germline values: CDR1 SGDLS, CDR2 YYNGEE. CDR3 length: 15 amino acids. The clonotype was recovered from a man in his 60s who had recovered from COVID-19. Sequenced material: peripheral blood. This rearrangement joins TRBV9 to TRBJ2-7, with TRBD2 identical over 9 bases. CDR3 bases: TGTGCCAGCAGCGTTTCCGCGGGAGGGAGTTACGAGCAGTACTTC. Encoded protein: CASSVSAGGSYEQYF.